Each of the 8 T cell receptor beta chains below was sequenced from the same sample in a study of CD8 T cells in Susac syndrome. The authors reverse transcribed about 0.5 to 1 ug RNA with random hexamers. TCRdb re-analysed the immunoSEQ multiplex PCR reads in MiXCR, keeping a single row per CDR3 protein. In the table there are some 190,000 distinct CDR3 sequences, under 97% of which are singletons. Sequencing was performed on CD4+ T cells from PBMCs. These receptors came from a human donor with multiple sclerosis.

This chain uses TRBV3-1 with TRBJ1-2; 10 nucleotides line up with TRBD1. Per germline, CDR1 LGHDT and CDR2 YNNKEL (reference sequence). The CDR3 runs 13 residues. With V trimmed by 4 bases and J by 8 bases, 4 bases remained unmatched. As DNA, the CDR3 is TGTGCCAGCAGCCTGACAGGGGGCGCAGGCTACACCTTC. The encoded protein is CASSLTGGAGYTF. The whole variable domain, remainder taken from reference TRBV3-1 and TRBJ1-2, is DTAVSQTPKYLVTQMGNDKSIKCEQNLGHDTMYWYKQDSKKFLKIMFSYNNKELIINETVPNRFSPKSPDKAHLNLHINSLELGDSAVYFCASSLTGGAGYTFGSGTRLTVV.

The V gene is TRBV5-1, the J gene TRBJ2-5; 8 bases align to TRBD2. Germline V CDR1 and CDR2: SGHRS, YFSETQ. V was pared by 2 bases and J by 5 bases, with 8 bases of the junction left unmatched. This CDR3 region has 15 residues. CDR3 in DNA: TGCGCCAGCAGCTTTAGCGGGGCCTGGGGGGAGACCCAGTACTTC. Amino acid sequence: CASSFSGAWGETQYF.

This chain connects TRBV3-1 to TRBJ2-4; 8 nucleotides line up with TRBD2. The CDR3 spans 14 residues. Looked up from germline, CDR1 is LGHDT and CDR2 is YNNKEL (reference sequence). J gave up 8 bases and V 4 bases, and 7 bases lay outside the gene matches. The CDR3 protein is CASSPPGTSDIQYF. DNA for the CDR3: TGTGCCAGCAGCCCCCCCGGGACTAGTGACATTCAGTACTTC.

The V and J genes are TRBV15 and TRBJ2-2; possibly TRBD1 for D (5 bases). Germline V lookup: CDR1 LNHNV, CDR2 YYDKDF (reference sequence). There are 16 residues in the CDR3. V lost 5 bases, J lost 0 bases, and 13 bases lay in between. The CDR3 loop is CATSHRRQTNTGELFF. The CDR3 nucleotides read TGTGCCACCAGCCATAGAAGACAGACGAACACCGGGGAGCTGTTTTTT.

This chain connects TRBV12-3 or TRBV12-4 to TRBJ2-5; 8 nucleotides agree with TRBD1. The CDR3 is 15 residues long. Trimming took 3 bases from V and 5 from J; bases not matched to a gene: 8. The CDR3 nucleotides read TGTGCCAGCAGTTTCGGCGGGACAGGCCGGGAGACCCAGTACTTC. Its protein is CASSFGGTGRETQYF.

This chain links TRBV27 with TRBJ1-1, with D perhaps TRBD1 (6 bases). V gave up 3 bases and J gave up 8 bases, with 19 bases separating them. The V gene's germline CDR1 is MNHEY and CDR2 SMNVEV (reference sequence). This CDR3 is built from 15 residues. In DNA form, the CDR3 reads TGTGCCAGCAGTTTCCGGGGGGCCGGTCATAGCGAAGCTTTCTTT. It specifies CASSFRGAGHSEAFF.

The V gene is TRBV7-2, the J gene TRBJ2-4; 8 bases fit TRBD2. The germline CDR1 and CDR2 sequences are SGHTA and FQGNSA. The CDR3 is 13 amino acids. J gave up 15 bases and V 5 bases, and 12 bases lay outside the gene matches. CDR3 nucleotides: TGTGCCAGCAGCAGCCAAACTAGCGGAAGGAGGTACTTC. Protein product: CASSSQTSGRRYF.

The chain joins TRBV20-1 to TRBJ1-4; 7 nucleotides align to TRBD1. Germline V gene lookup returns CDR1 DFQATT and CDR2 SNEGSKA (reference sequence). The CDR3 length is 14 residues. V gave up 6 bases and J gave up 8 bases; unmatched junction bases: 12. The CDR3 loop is CSAQWRQGREKLFF. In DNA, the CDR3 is TGCAGTGCCCAGTGGAGACAGGGAAGGGAAAAACTGTTTTTT.